These T cell receptor beta chains were read from a single sample in a study of blood T cell repertoires in COVID-19. Generated by immunoSEQ multiplex PCR, the TCRdb table keeps only in-frame clones and is missing some. In the table there are about 100,000 clones, just over 90% of which are singletons. Sequences were obtained from peripheral blood. The receptors were gathered from a man aged 45-65 years with active COVID-19. Each CDR3 is given without its conserved first and last residue. Fields, in order: V gene, J gene, clone size, CDR3 protein. The size field is filled for only some rows; it gives once, few, many or a size class.

V gene: TRBV27
J gene: TRBJ2-1
clone size: .
CDR3 protein: ASSPPPGQGLNEQF

V gene: TRBV6-6
J gene: TRBJ1-3
clone size: .
CDR3 protein: ASSLPGQGSGNTIY

V gene: TRBV10-3
J gene: TRBJ2-3
clone size: .
CDR3 protein: AIRSGQTLSTDTQY

V gene: TRBV5-1
J gene: TRBJ2-7
clone size: few
CDR3 protein: ASSLDRDSYEQY

V gene: TRBV18
J gene: TRBJ2-4
clone size: .
CDR3 protein: ASSRLTPQGGNIQY

V gene: TRBV11-2
J gene: TRBJ2-3
clone size: .
CDR3 protein: ASSPWGGRAGTDTQY

V gene: TRBV6-5
J gene: TRBJ2-5
clone size: .
CDR3 protein: ASMRTGTETQY

V gene: TRBV3-1/TRBV3-2
J gene: TRBJ1-2
clone size: once
CDR3 protein: ASSQVGQGAHGYT

V gene: TRBV19
J gene: TRBJ2-1
clone size: .
CDR3 protein: ASSLQGNSYNEQF

V gene: TRBV6-6
J gene: TRBJ2-3
clone size: .
CDR3 protein: ASTDRGAPDTQY

V gene: TRBV5-5
J gene: TRBJ1-6
clone size: .
CDR3 protein: ASSLGGVGSPLH

V gene: TRBV12-3/TRBV12-4
J gene: TRBJ1-2
clone size: .
CDR3 protein: ASSSTGGDGYT

V gene: TRBV19
J gene: TRBJ1-1
clone size: .
CDR3 protein: ASSSETGNPVNTEAF

V gene: TRBV19
J gene: TRBJ2-3
clone size: .
CDR3 protein: ASSLGEADTQY

V gene: TRBV5-1
J gene: TRBJ2-1
clone size: .
CDR3 protein: ASSLDAVGGNEQF

V gene: TRBV7-9
J gene: TRBJ1-2
clone size: .
CDR3 protein: ASSLGGTGWGYT

V gene: TRBV11-3
J gene: TRBJ2-1
clone size: .
CDR3 protein: ASSLLAGAYNEQF

V gene: TRBV27
J gene: TRBJ2-1
clone size: .
CDR3 protein: ASSARDRPRNEQF

V gene: TRBV12-3/TRBV12-4
J gene: TRBJ1-2
clone size: few
CDR3 protein: ASSQGSGYT

V gene: TRBV16
J gene: TRBJ2-5
clone size: .
CDR3 protein: ASSQYRAGTQY

V gene: TRBV29-1
J gene: TRBJ2-1
clone size: .
CDR3 protein: SVAGLANNEQF

V gene: TRBV29-1
J gene: TRBJ2-1
clone size: once
CDR3 protein: SVTRGWGSYNEQF

V gene: TRBV5-1
J gene: TRBJ2-3
clone size: .
CDR3 protein: ASSLGLAGGRSTDTQY

V gene: TRBV2
J gene: TRBJ2-2
clone size: .
CDR3 protein: ASSTSNTGELF

V gene: TRBV6-4
J gene: TRBJ1-6
clone size: .
CDR3 protein: ASSAIGVGNSPLH

V gene: TRBV7-9
J gene: TRBJ1-2
clone size: .
CDR3 protein: ASSPPGQFYGYT

V gene: TRBV9
J gene: TRBJ2-3
clone size: .
CDR3 protein: ASSVVQGTDTQY